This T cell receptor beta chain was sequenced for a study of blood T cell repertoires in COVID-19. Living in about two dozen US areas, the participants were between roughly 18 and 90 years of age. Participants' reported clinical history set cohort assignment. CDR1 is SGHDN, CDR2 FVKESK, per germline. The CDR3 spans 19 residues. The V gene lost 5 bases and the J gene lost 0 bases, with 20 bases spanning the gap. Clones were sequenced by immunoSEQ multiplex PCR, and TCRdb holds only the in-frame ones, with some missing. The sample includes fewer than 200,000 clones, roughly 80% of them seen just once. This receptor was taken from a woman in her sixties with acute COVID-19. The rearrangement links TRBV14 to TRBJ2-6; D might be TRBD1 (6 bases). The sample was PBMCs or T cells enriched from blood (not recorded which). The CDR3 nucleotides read TGTGCCAGCAGCAGTTTGGGGGCCCCGCCCGGCTCTGGGGCCAACGTCCTGACTTTC. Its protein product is CASSSLGAPPGSGANVLTF.